One and the same sample provided the 25 T cell receptor beta chains below, sequenced in a study of beta chain features in type 1 diabetes. As every portion of the isolated RNA was reverse transcribed, the sequencing read expressed TCRB transcripts. TCRdb keeps only in-frame clones here, not all; method: immunoSEQ multiplex PCR. The sample comprises about 350,000 clones, less than 20% of which are singletons, and under 0.055% rests with the top ten. The sequencing sample was made of naive CD4+ T cells from blood. The receptors originated from a woman aged 18-29 years in good health.

This clone was detected once. Its ends do not fully match the called genes, so a read error is possible. This chain connects TRBV4-3 to TRBJ1-6, with a possible D match to TRBD1 (5 bases). Germline-derived CDR1 and CDR2 are LGHNA and YSLEER. The CDR3 has 14 amino acids. The CDR3 region is CASSQETGSSPLHF. The CDR3 DNA reads TGCGCCAGCAGTCAAGAAACAGGCAGTTCACCCCTCCACTTT.

A word on this clone: The same CDR3 can be traced to other DNA sequences in this sample. This chain links TRBV30 with TRBJ2-1; weak D call: TRBD2 (6 bases). The CDR3 totals 14 residues. With 4 bases removed from V and 0 bases from J, the gap between germline ends came to 10 bases. CDR1 is GTSNPN and CDR2 is SVGIG in the germline V gene (reference sequence). The CDR3 DNA reads as TGTGCCTGGATCCCCGGGAGCTCCTACAATGAGCAGTTCTTC. As protein: CAWIPGSSYNEQFF.

The genes are TRBV5-6 and TRBJ2-5; 8 bases are shared with TRBD1. Matching the DNA end better, TRBJ2-7 makes the J call doubtful. The germline V gene encodes CDR1 SGHDT and CDR2 YYEEEE. The CDR3 is 17 residues long. CDR3 amino acids: CASSLGTGTWVTYEQYF. The CDR3, as DNA: TGTGCCAGCAGCCTGGGGACAGGTACGTGGGTGACCTACGAGCAGTACTTC.

This clone was found a few times. The chain carries TRBV7-2 and TRBJ1-6; D not resolved. The CDR3 covers 16 residues. Germline-derived CDR1 and CDR2 are SGHTA and FQGNSA. With 5 bases removed from V and 5 bases from J, the gap between germline ends came to 16 bases. The CDR3: CASSVPLWRDNSPLHF. CDR3 nucleotides: TGTGCCAGCAGCGTCCCACTCTGGCGGGATAATTCACCCCTCCACTTT.

The chain employs TRBV30 and TRBJ1-3, with a weak D call TRBD1 (5 bases). CDR1 is GTSNPN, CDR2 SVGIG, per germline (reference sequence). The CDR3 runs 15 residues. V was cut by 4 bases and J by 4 bases, with 17 bases left in between. The CDR3 DNA reads as TGTGCCTGGAAGGAACAGGATACAACGGGAAACACCATATATTTT. Amino acids: CAWKEQDTTGNTIYF.

This clone showed up just a few times. The chain recombines TRBV30 with TRBJ1-1, with D unresolved. The CDR3 has 13 amino acids. The V end lost 3 bases, the J end lost 2 bases, and 10 bases lay between the germline ends. Germline V CDR1 and CDR2: GTSNPN, SVGIG (reference sequence). CDR3 DNA sequence: TGTGCCTGGAGAAGACAACCCAACACTGAAGCTTTCTTT. This codes for CAWRRQPNTEAFF. Full variable domain (missing parts from reference TRBV30 and TRBJ1-1): SQTIHQWPATLVQPVGSPLSLECTVEGTSNPNLYWYRQAAGRGLQLLFYSVGIGQISSEVPQNLSASRPQDRQFILSSKKLLLSDSGFYLCAWRRQPNTEAFFGQGTRLTVV.

This clone was detected a few times. The V call is TRBV27, the J call TRBJ1-2; possibly TRBD1 for D (5 bases). V lost 5 bases and J 7 bases, leaving 23 bases between the germline ends. Germline lookup yields CDR1 MNHEY and CDR2 SMNVEV (reference sequence). The CDR3 covers 16 residues. CDR3 loop: CASSLKGEGAWGGYTF. The CDR3 region has the DNA TGTGCCAGCAGTCTAAAAGGAGAAGGGGCCTGGGGTGGCTACACCTTC.

This rearrangement joins TRBV6-5 to TRBJ1-2; TRBD1 agrees at 8 bases. Germline CDR1 and CDR2: MNHEY and SVGAGI. V shed 4 bases, J shed 4 bases, and the junction held 11 bases outside the gene matches. The CDR3 loop spans 16 amino acids. CDR3 sequence: CASSSDRAPVGYGYTF. CDR3 nucleotides: TGTGCCAGCAGTTCGGACAGGGCGCCTGTTGGCTATGGCTACACCTTC.

The CDR3 sequence is CASSEKHPNTEAFF. The CDR3 DNA reads TGTGCCAGCAGTGAAAAGCACCCGAACACTGAAGCTTTCTTT. The chain joins TRBV25-1 to TRBJ1-1; D is unresolved. The CDR3 totals 14 residues. Germline V gene sequence: CDR1 MGHDK, CDR2 SYGVNS. V was trimmed by 2 bases and J by 1 base, leaving 8 bases between them.

This clone was observed a handful of times. The CDR3 is CASSAEHLNTEAFF. The CDR3 nucleotides are TGTGCCAGCAGCGCCGAACATCTGAACACTGAAGCTTTCTTT. The chain links TRBV9 to TRBJ1-1; D is unresolved. Looked up from germline, CDR1 is SGDLS and CDR2 is YYNGEE. V was trimmed by 3 bases and J by 0 bases, leaving 9 bases between them. There are 14 residues in the CDR3.

This clone was observed a few times. Other DNA sequences of this sample code for an identical CDR3. The J gene is TRBJ2-5, the V gene TRBV28; D is uncertain. V was cut by 6 bases and J by 5 bases, with 7 bases left in between. Germline assignment: CDR1 MDHEN and CDR2 SYDVKM. This CDR3 spans 11 amino acids. The CDR3 is CASSLRETQYF. The CDR3 bases are TGTGCCAGCAGCCTACGGGAGACCCAGTACTTC.

This clone turned up a few times. The chain couples TRBV19 to TRBJ1-5; no clear D. Germline values: CDR1 LNHDA, CDR2 SQIVND (reference sequence). The CDR3 totals 13 residues. Trimming shortened V by 8 bases and J by 4 bases, and 12 bases separated the two germline ends. CDR3 bases: TGTGCCAGTGCCAGGAGCGGTAATCAGCCCCAGCATTTT. Translating gives CASARSGNQPQHF.

The sample holds a few counts of this clone. The chain has TRBV11-2 and TRBJ1-1, with D unresolved. This CDR3 region has 15 residues. Germline V gene lookup returns CDR1 SGHAT and CDR2 FQNNGV. Trimming pared 5 bases from V and 4 bases from J, leaving 17 bases between. CDR3 sequence reads: CASSPVRGKSTEAFF. DNA for the CDR3: TGTGCCAGCAGCCCAGTTCGGGGAAAGAGCACTGAAGCTTTCTTT.

There are a few counts of this clone. The chain combines TRBV1 with TRBJ2-1; TRBD2, the table's D call, lacks a check against the DNA. TRBV1 is shown as a pseudogene. This CDR3 is built from 15 residues. CDR3 sequence reads: CTSSQGSCRDNEQFF. The CDR3 coding sequence is TGCACCAGCAGCCAAGGATCTTGCCGGGACAATGAGCAGTTCTTC.

This clone was detected a few times. The V gene is TRBV11-2, the J gene TRBJ2-2; TRBD2 might be the D (5 bases). The V and J ends lost 1 base and 6 bases respectively, with 12 bases between them. This CDR3 is built from 15 residues. Germline loops: CDR1 SGHAT, CDR2 FQNNGV. CDR3 in DNA: TGTGCCAGCAGCTTAGGGACTGCCTCGGCCGGGGAGCTGTTTTTT. It codes for CASSLGTASAGELFF. Together with reference TRBV11-2 and TRBJ2-2, the CDR3 gives the full variable domain: EAGVAQSPRYKIIEKRQSVAFWCNPISGHATLYWYQQILGQGPKLLIQFQNNGVVDDSQLPKDRFSAERLKGVDSTLKIQPAKLEDSAVYLCASSLGTASAGELFFGEGSRLTVL.

This chain links TRBV4-1 with TRBJ2-5; D is unresolved. V was shortened by 3 bases and J by 2 bases, with 13 bases between the two germline ends. Germline loops: CDR1 MGHRA, CDR2 YSYEKL. This CDR3 has 15 amino acids. CDR3 sequence (DNA): TGCGCCAGCAGCCATGGAACAGAGATACAAGAGACCCAGTACTTC. This encodes CASSHGTEIQETQYF.

The sample holds a few counts of this clone. Other DNA variants within this sample encode the same CDR3. J is TRBJ2-1 and V is TRBV9; no clear D. CDR1 is SGDLS and CDR2 is YYNGEE in the germline V gene. The CDR3 loop spans 14 amino acids. Trimming took 0 bases from V and 6 from J, leaving 10 bases between them. The CDR3 coding sequence is TGTGCCAGCAGCGTAGTAGGCGGCTCCAATGAGCAGTTCTTC. It encodes CASSVVGGSNEQFF.

The chain carries TRBV5-4 and TRBJ2-2, with TRBD2 matching 8 bases. V dropped 3 bases and J dropped 0; count of bases not matched to a gene: 4. The CDR3 extends over 16 amino acids. Per germline, CDR1 SGHNT and CDR2 YYREEE (reference sequence). The CDR3 nucleotides read TGTGCCAGCAGCTCAACTAGCGGAGCGAACACCGGGGAGCTGTTTTTT. Translating gives CASSSTSGANTGELFF.

This chain uses TRBV9 with TRBJ2-1, with 7 bases that match TRBD2. After removal of 7 bases from V and 2 bases from J, the junction contained 6 bases not matched to a gene. Germline CDR1 reads SGDLS; CDR2 reads YYNGEE. The CDR3 loop spans 14 amino acids. For the CDR3, the DNA is TGTGCCAGCGCGGGGCTAGCGGCCTACAATGAGCAGTTCTTC. Protein: CASAGLAAYNEQFF.

V gene TRBV11-1 combines with J gene TRBJ2-2; D might be TRBD2 (5 bases). In germline, CDR1 is SGHAT, CDR2 FQDESV (reference sequence). The CDR3 spans 11 residues. V was trimmed by 7 bases and J by 6 bases, leaving 6 bases between them. CDR3 amino acids: CASTRAGELFF. CDR3 coding DNA: TGTGCCAGCACGCGGGCCGGGGAGCTGTTTTTT.

V and J are TRBV7-9 and TRBJ2-1; TRBD2 agrees at 7 bases. The ends lost 5 bases at V and 0 bases at J; junction bases unmatched: 4. The CDR3 length is 15 residues. Germline CDR1 reads SEHNR; CDR2 reads FQNEAQ (reference sequence). The CDR3 is CASSTASGSYNEQFF. CDR3 nucleotide sequence: TGTGCCAGCAGCACCGCTAGCGGCTCCTACAATGAGCAGTTCTTC.

The CDR3 DNA reads TGCGCCAGCAGCGCGTCGACTAGCGGGAGAGAGACCCAGTACTTC. Its translation: CASSASTSGRETQYF. V gene TRBV5-1 combines with J gene TRBJ2-5; 12 positions match TRBD2. This CDR3 comprises 15 residues. J was trimmed by 4 bases and V by 4 bases; bases with no gene match: 5. Per germline, CDR1 SGHRS and CDR2 YFSETQ.

This clone has more than one count but fewer than ten. This sample also contains other DNA sequences that code for the same CDR3. This chain uses TRBV30 with TRBJ2-7; D is ambiguous. This CDR3 region has 12 residues. Germline V gives CDR1 GTSNPN, CDR2 SVGIG (reference sequence). V was shortened by 0 bases and J by 3 bases, with 6 bases between the two germline ends. CDR3 sequence: CAWSVLSYEQYF. The CDR3 DNA follows: TGTGCCTGGAGTGTACTTAGCTACGAGCAGTACTTC.

Remarks on this clone: The same CDR3 also results from other DNA sequences found in this sample. V and J are TRBV5-4 and TRBJ2-7; TRBD1 matches at 9 bases. The CDR3 is made up of 14 amino acids. J was trimmed by 1 base and V by 3 bases; bases with no gene match: 2. The germline V gene has CDR1 SGHNT and CDR2 YYREEE (reference sequence). DNA for the CDR3: TGTGCCAGCAGCTCGACAGGGGGGTCCTACGAGCAGTACTTC. Encoded protein: CASSSTGGSYEQYF.

The chain joins TRBV4-1 to TRBJ2-3; a possible D gene is TRBD2 (5 bases). This CDR3 is 15 amino acids long. Germline values: CDR1 MGHRA, CDR2 YSYEKL. V gave up 4 bases and J gave up 3 bases, with 14 bases separating them. CDR3 nucleotides: TGCGCCAGCAGCCTTGCCGGGGTACGGACAGATACGCAGTATTTT. This gives the protein CASSLAGVRTDTQYF.